This T cell receptor beta chain was profiled in a study of T cell changes during pregnancy in multiple sclerosis. Sequenced by immunoSEQ multiplex PCR; TCRdb stores in-frame clones only, minus some. Here the sample spans around 33,000 clones, 87% being singletons. The CDR3 runs to 15 residues. Germline V gives CDR1 SGHNT, CDR2 YYREEE (reference sequence). V was cut by 4 bases and J by 0 bases, with 12 bases left in between. The sequence derives from a female donor with multiple sclerosis, enrolled in a pregnancy study. The input for sequencing was CD8+ T cells from peripheral blood mononuclear cells, taken before pregnancy. The V gene is TRBV5-4, the J gene TRBJ2-3, with a weak D call TRBD2 (7 bases). The CDR3 nucleotides read TGTGCCAGCAGCACCCGGGGGGCTAGCACAGATACGCAGTATTTT. It translates to CASSTRGASTDTQYF.